The T cell receptor beta chain under discussion was sequenced for a study of T cells in Graves' hyperthyroidism and ophthalmopathy (dated by TCRdb to the late 2010s). For the study in its entirety: Peripheral blood samples were taken at initial diagnosis, before any treatment was given. Thyroid tissue and blood T-cell repertoires from six Graves' hyperthyroidism patients were also compared in the study. TCR V-J signatures able to tell the groups apart were searched for in a discovery cohort of approximately 95 patients, of whom roughly 42 had Graves' ophthalmopathy and around 57 had stable Graves' hyperthyroidism. Whether ophthalmopathy could be predicted prospectively was tested in an independent validation cohort made up of under 20 hyperthyroidism patients plus 17 patients who later progressed to ophthalmopathy. The roughly 94 discovery patients were randomly divided into training and test sets at a 7:3 ratio. Following sampling, methimazole starting at 30 mg daily was given to hyperthyroidism patients, and high-dose intravenous methylprednisolone was given to ophthalmopathy patients. The paper describes TCR Vbeta CDR3 sequencing of 130 to 150 peripheral blood samples, made up of 43 ophthalmopathy patients, approximately 73 hyperthyroidism patients and about 17 progressor patients. General findings and caveats noted by the study authors: In cross-validation, a model built on a 13 V-J signature told ophthalmopathy apart from stable hyperthyroidism with under 90% sensitivity and 81% to 82% specificity, and in testing the same model reached 80%/75%. Most expanded thyroid clonotypes (frequency above 0.001) were also detected in blood, a finding suggesting that blood repertoires may reflect thyroid immune responses. Sample size was not statistically predetermined, and investigators were not blinded to group allocation. In validation, the model predicted progression to ophthalmopathy a median of around 6.5 months before onset, with about 71% sensitivity and nearly 75% specificity.

The table lists this clonotype with many counts. Its antigen specificity is not known. Within one base of it there is no much larger clone, and no base qualities were kept. The TCR beta CDR3 regions were amplified from the RNA transcripts. The TCR CDR3 was subjected to a first round of RT-PCR using the HTBI primer set and the Qiagen OneStep RT-PCR kit. Libraries were constructed in a second round of multiplex PCR, after which size selection and purification were performed. Sequencing of the libraries was done on an Illumina HiSeq2000 using paired-end 100 bp reads. In the authors' own workflow: SOAPnuke was used to process the raw data, throwing out any read that contained adapters or uncalled bases, had a mean Phred below 15, or lacked an exact constant-primer or identifier match. High-quality paired reads were merged with COPE v1.2.5, and unique nucleotide sequences were defined as clonotypes. Clonotypes were aligned to IMGT TRBV, TRBD and TRBJ reference segments using MiTCR v1.1. The analysis was restricted to V-J combinations with a frequency above 0.0001, which together covered 98% to 99.2% of the repertoires. The TCS score was defined as F50 (clonal expansion) divided by E x V (chaos), with BLOSUM62-based TCRdist calculated between CDR3 peptides within each V-J. Welch's t-statistics and random forest reduced 500 to 550 V-J features to 13, which were used in a naive Bayes classifier (R e1071). The public reads were reanalyzed by TCRdb: fastp trimming at Q25, MiXCR alignment, in-frame beta chains only. For every CDR3 protein sequence, its rows merge into one entry that carries the most common genes and DNA. For this entry, the V and J calls and clone size follow TCRdb and not the study's own pipeline. Across this sample there are about 400,000 distinct CDR3 sequences, with more than 13% seen only once. The ten biggest clones cover approximately 29% of the sample.

Graves' hyperthyroidism was defined as stable when no progression to ophthalmopathy occurred over 18 months of follow-up. Hyperthyroidism patients were aged 18 to 65 years and newly diagnosed, with disease duration of less than 2 months. Any patient with an uncontrolled infection, another autoimmune disease, pregnancy or lactation was excluded. Diagnoses were based on clinical symptoms, serum thyroxine and TRAb, thyroid ultrasound and orbital computed tomography. PBMCs were isolated from 8 to 10 ml of fresh peripheral blood by Ficoll-Paque density gradient centrifugation. Total RNA was extracted with Trizol reagent, and quality was checked on an Agilent 2100 Bioanalyzer. Input material: blood. The TCR sequence derives from a woman younger than 45 with Graves' hyperthyroidism.

The CDR3 amino acid sequence is: CASVSGSYNEQFF. The nucleotides read TGCGCCAGCGTGAGCGGGAGTTACAATGAGCAGTTCTTC. The sequence links TRBV5-1 to TRBJ2-1; a stretch of 8 junction bases matches TRBD2. Measured from the cysteine to the phenylalanine, the CDR3 is 13 residues long. The only DNA kept is the CDR3, 39 bases in frame from the first base. Trimmed from V: 7 bases; trimmed from J: 4 bases; junction bases lacking a gene match: 4. Taken from the germline V gene, the CDR1 and CDR2 loops are SGHRS and YFSETQ.